Described below is a single T cell receptor beta chain sequence and its context. CDR3 length equals 19 residues. The data stem from a study of OX40 agonist ivuxolimab in advanced cancers. The assay was immunoSEQ multiplex PCR, and TCRdb's table has in-frame clones only and misses some. Counted here are 73,000 or so clones, 80% to 90% occurring once; the ten biggest clones make up under 0.75%. The genes are TRBV12-2 and TRBJ1-3. TRBV12-2 is flagged as a pseudogene. Sequencing was performed on CD4+ or CD8+ T cells sorted from blood, taken in a trial of the OX40 agonist ivuxolimab. The sequence was obtained from an adult with an advanced solid tumor such as melanoma, head and neck, liver or kidney cancer. The CDR3, as DNA: TGTGCAAGTCGCTTCAGCGGGGGCAGGGGAAGATCAGCTGGAAACACCATATATTTT. It codes for CASRFSGGRGRSAGNTIYF.